The rows below give T cell receptor beta chains drawn from one sample of a study of T-cell reconstitution after alpha-beta-depleted transplantation in children. A single record per CDR3 protein comes from TCRdb applying MiXCR to the PCR reads. Of about 830,000 distinct CDR3 sequences detected, 15% to 20% appear once; the ten largest clones hold approximately 5%. The sample was PBMCs, mostly from graft donor cells, taken 360 days after TCRalphabeta/CD19-depleted stem cell transplant. All receptors derive from a male patient between 10 and 17 years old who had a stem cell transplant for acute lymphoblastic leukemia, so the T cells may come from the graft donor. Both conserved end residues are part of each CDR3. The order of the fields is D gene, V gene, J gene, clone size, CDR3 protein, CDR3 DNA. D genes are given only for firm matches. Clone size is shown for a subset of rows, as once, few, many or a class of expanded clone.

-	TRBV7-8	TRBJ2-7	many	CASSSFRPGVEQYF	TGTGCCAGCAGCTCCTTTCGCCCCGGAGTCGAGCAGTACTTC
TRBD1	TRBV12-3/TRBV12-4	TRBJ2-7	few	CASSERILGQAYYEQYF	TGTGCCAGCAGCGAACGGATCTTGGGACAGGCCTACTACGAGCAGTACTTC
-	TRBV4-1	TRBJ2-5	few	CASSRGVAETQYF	TGCGCCAGCAGCCGGGGAGTAGCGGAGACCCAGTACTTC
-	TRBV20-1	TRBJ2-2	-	CSARVDGRGVPGELFF	TGCAGTGCTAGAGTAGACGGCAGGGGGGTTCCCGGGGAGCTGTTTTTT
TRBD1	TRBV5-1	TRBJ2-7	-	CASSLVTGGASPYEQYF	TGCGCCAGCAGCTTGGTAACAGGGGGCGCTTCCCCCTACGAGCAGTACTTC
TRBD2	TRBV6-1	TRBJ2-2	-	CASSPPSAGGDTGELFF	TGTGCCAGCAGTCCCCCTAGCGCGGGGGGGGACACCGGGGAGCTGTTTTTT
-	TRBV5-1	TRBJ2-1	many	CASKVAASYNEQFF	TGCGCCAGCAAGGTAGCGGCTTCTTACAATGAGCAGTTCTTC
TRBD1	TRBV5-1	TRBJ2-1	many	CASSLGQGPNNEQFF	TGCGCCAGCAGCTTGGGACAGGGGCCCAACAATGAGCAGTTCTTC
-	TRBV2	TRBJ2-7	-	CARGSVLTYEQYF	TGTGCCAGAGGCAGCGTTCTCACCTACGAGCAGTACTTC
-	TRBV12-3/TRBV12-4	TRBJ1-5	many	CASSLIHQPQHF	TGTGCCAGCAGTTTAATTCATCAGCCCCAGCATTTT
TRBD2	TRBV15	TRBJ2-1	-	CATSRDISSGSPDEQFF	TGTGCCACCAGCAGAGATATATCTAGCGGGAGTCCCGACGAGCAGTTCTTC
-	TRBV19	TRBJ1-2	-	CASTNKAGLNYGYTF	TGTGCCAGTACCAATAAGGCCGGACTGAACTATGGCTACACCTTC
-	TRBV6-2/TRBV6-3	TRBJ2-1	many	CASNSGGPNEQFF	TGTGCCAGCAACTCCGGGGGGCCCAATGAGCAGTTCTTC
-	TRBV3-1	TRBJ2-1	few	CASSQLLGHHEQFF	TGTGCCAGCAGCCAACTACTCGGACACCATGAGCAGTTCTTC
-	TRBV5-1	TRBJ2-7	few	CASSTAGTFYEQYF	TGCGCCAGCAGCACGGCCGGGACCTTCTACGAGCAGTACTTC
TRBD1	TRBV15	TRBJ2-2	-	CATSRGRDRPNTGELFF	TGTGCCACCAGCAGAGGCCGGGACAGACCAAACACCGGGGAGCTGTTTTTT
-	TRBV18	TRBJ2-2	-	CASSPDSSPIGELFF	TGTGCCAGCTCACCGGACAGTTCCCCAATCGGGGAGCTGTTTTTT
-	TRBV5-6	TRBJ1-1	-	CASSSLGFRTVNTEAFF	TGTGCCAGCAGCTCGTTGGGTTTTCGTACGGTGAACACTGAAGCTTTCTTT
TRBD1	TRBV28	TRBJ1-1	many	CASRSITGGNAFF	TGTGCCAGCAGATCCATCACAGGGGGGAATGCTTTCTTT
-	TRBV5-1	TRBJ1-2	-	CASSTRRNGYTF	TGCGCCAGCAGCACTCGCCGGAATGGCTACACCTTC
-	TRBV19	TRBJ2-3	few	CASSIRLKDTQYF	TGTGCCAGTAGTATACGGCTCAAGGATACGCAGTATTTT
-	TRBV20-1	TRBJ2-1	-	CSARWSLEQFF	TGCAGTGCTAGATGGAGTCTTGAGCAGTTCTTC
-	TRBV6-1	TRBJ1-5	many	CASSDQQGGGQPQHF	TGTGCCAGCAGTGATCAGCAGGGAGGAGGACAGCCCCAGCATTTT
-	TRBV9	TRBJ1-1	few	CASSVASRVMNTEAFF	TGTGCCAGCAGCGTAGCCTCCCGGGTTATGAACACTGAAGCTTTCTTT
TRBD1	TRBV25-1	TRBJ2-2	-	CASRGAPGQELLNTGELFF	TGTGCCAGCAGGGGAGCACCGGGACAGGAGTTACTGAACACCGGGGAGCTGTTTTTT
TRBD1	TRBV20-1	TRBJ1-3	few	CSASAWDRSSGNTIYF	TGCAGTGCTAGCGCCTGGGACAGGTCATCCGGAAACACCATATATTTT
-	TRBV6-2/TRBV6-3	TRBJ2-3	few	CASSYSPGLQVGTDTQYF	TGTGCCAGCAGTTACTCCCCGGGACTCCAGGTTGGCACAGATACGCAGTATTTT
-	TRBV29-1	TRBJ2-7	few	CSVEGVSGSYEQYF	TGCAGCGTTGAAGGAGTTAGCGGCTCCTACGAGCAGTACTTC
-	TRBV11-2	TRBJ2-2	-	CASSLSPHQGGRGELFF	TGTGCCAGCAGCTTAAGCCCCCACCAGGGGGGGCGAGGGGAGCTGTTTTTT
-	TRBV6-1	TRBJ1-2	-	CASSEAGPYGYTF	TGTGCCAGCAGTGAAGCAGGGCCCTATGGCTACACCTTC
-	TRBV3-1	TRBJ2-7	few	CASSQLARKSSYEQYF	TGTGCCAGCAGCCAACTAGCGAGGAAAAGCTCCTACGAGCAGTACTTC
-	TRBV13	TRBJ2-6	-	CASSLTPGANVLTF	TGTGCCAGCAGCTTGACCCCCGGGGCCAACGTCCTGACTTTC
-	TRBV6-5	TRBJ1-4	-	CASSYRRQSNEKLFF	TGTGCCAGCAGTTACCGTCGACAGTCTAATGAAAAACTGTTTTTT
-	TRBV20-1	TRBJ2-7	many	CSARVVGARFYEQYF	TGCAGTGCTAGGGTAGTAGGAGCGAGATTCTACGAGCAGTACTTC
-	TRBV2	TRBJ2-4	-	CASWGRAPRPKNIQYF	TGTGCCAGCTGGGGCCGCGCACCTCGGCCAAAAAACATTCAGTACTTC
TRBD2	TRBV4-1	TRBJ2-1	few	CASSPPGLAGAGDEQFF	TGCGCCAGCAGCCCCCCGGGACTAGCGGGAGCCGGAGATGAGCAGTTCTTC
-	TRBV6-2/TRBV6-3	TRBJ2-2	few	CASSLSDRAGELFF	TGTGCCAGCAGTCTTTCCGACCGGGCCGGGGAGCTGTTTTTT
-	TRBV6-2/TRBV6-3	TRBJ2-7	-	CASRSVQRGYEQYF	TGTGCCAGCAGATCAGTTCAGAGGGGGTACGAGCAGTACTTC
TRBD2	TRBV4-1	TRBJ2-1	few	CASSQGSLAASYNEQFF	TGCGCCAGCAGCCAAGGCTCGCTAGCGGCCTCCTACAATGAGCAGTTCTTC
TRBD2	TRBV24-1	TRBJ2-1	few	CATSGGRAYNEQFF	TGTGCCACCAGTGGCGGGAGGGCCTACAATGAGCAGTTCTTC
-	TRBV14	TRBJ1-1	few	CASSRRSGHLWTEAFF	TGTGCCAGCAGCCGCCGCTCGGGACATTTGTGGACTGAAGCTTTCTTT
-	TRBV14	TRBJ2-1	once	CASSRAGAYNEQFF	TGTGCCAGCAGCCGCGCAGGAGCCTACAATGAGCAGTTCTTC
-	TRBV5-1	TRBJ2-2	-	CASSEVAVTSNTGELFF	TGCGCCAGCAGTGAGGTAGCGGTAACTTCGAACACCGGGGAGCTGTTTTTT
-	TRBV29-1	TRBJ1-4	-	CSASQGFGVVFF	TGCAGCGCTTCTCAAGGGTTTGGCGTGGTGTTTTTT
TRBD2	TRBV5-1	TRBJ2-2	-	CASSPLAAGELFF	TGCGCCAGCAGCCCACTAGCGGCCGGGGAGCTGTTTTTT
TRBD1	TRBV7-3	TRBJ1-1	-	CASSLTGTAYTEAFF	TGTGCCAGCAGCTTAACGGGGACAGCCTACACTGAAGCTTTCTTT
-	TRBV29-1	TRBJ2-1	many	CSGAVSYNEQFF	TGCAGCGGAGCGGTATCCTACAATGAGCAGTTCTTC
TRBD1	TRBV6-1	TRBJ1-5	few	CASAGTGTGNQPQHF	TGTGCCAGCGCCGGGACAGGGACGGGCAATCAGCCCCAGCATTTT
TRBD2	TRBV4-2	TRBJ2-1	-	CASSQVSGRASTYNEQFF	TGTGCCAGCAGCCAAGTAAGCGGGAGGGCCTCGACCTACAATGAGCAGTTCTTC
TRBD2	TRBV7-2	TRBJ2-7	few	CASSLAATSGRTYEQYF	TGTGCCAGCAGCTTAGCGGCAACTAGCGGGAGAACCTACGAGCAGTACTTC
TRBD1	TRBV24-1	TRBJ2-1	few	CATSDDRAASYNEQFF	TGTGCCACCAGTGATGACAGGGCCGCATCCTACAATGAGCAGTTCTTC
TRBD2	TRBV5-1	TRBJ2-7	few	CASSLVVARTSVPSYEQYF	TGCGCCAGCAGCTTGGTCGTAGCCCGAACTAGCGTCCCCTCCTACGAGCAGTACTTC
TRBD1	TRBV5-1	TRBJ2-3	-	CASSLARRRGRGDTQYF	TGCGCCAGCAGCTTGGCCCGGCGCAGGGGGCGCGGAGATACGCAGTATTTT